These T cell receptor beta chains were read from a single sample in a study of blood T cell repertoires in COVID-19. The data were produced by immunoSEQ multiplex PCR, yet TCRdb's version contains in-frame clones alone and is incomplete. Among about 240,000 clones, around 85% were seen once, and the ten largest hold roughly 3.3%. The sample comprised PBMCs or T cells enriched from blood (not recorded which). These receptors all come from a woman between 40 and 50 years old with acute COVID-19. The CDR3 runs from the conserved cysteine through the conserved F or W. A D gene is named only where the DNA matches it firmly.

d_gene: -; v_gene: TRBV14; j_gene: TRBJ2-1; len: 15; CDR3aa: CASSRYGPSGNEQFF; CDR3nt: TGTGCCAGCAGCCGATACGGCCCCTCGGGGAATGAGCAGTTCTTC
d_gene: -; v_gene: TRBV5-5; j_gene: TRBJ1-2; len: 15; CDR3aa: CASSLSGDNLYGYTF; CDR3nt: TGTGCCAGCAGCTTGTCCGGGGACAACCTCTATGGCTACACCTTC
d_gene: -; v_gene: TRBV11-2; j_gene: TRBJ2-7; len: 13; CDR3aa: CASSSGSAYEQYF; CDR3nt: TGTGCCAGCAGCTCCGGGTCCGCTTACGAGCAGTACTTC
d_gene: -; v_gene: TRBV11-3; j_gene: TRBJ2-5; len: 13; CDR3aa: CASSLNSQETQYF; CDR3nt: TGTGCCAGCAGCTTAAACAGCCAAGAGACCCAGTACTTC
d_gene: -; v_gene: TRBV9; j_gene: TRBJ2-2; len: 15; CDR3aa: CASSVDSWNTGELFF; CDR3nt: TGTGCCAGCAGCGTAGATAGCTGGAACACCGGGGAGCTGTTTTTT
d_gene: -; v_gene: TRBV12-2; j_gene: TRBJ1-1; len: 14; CDR3aa: CASPIPDRGTEAFF; CDR3nt: TGTGCAAGCCCAATACCCGACAGGGGCACTGAAGCTTTCTTT
d_gene: -; v_gene: TRBV7-2; j_gene: TRBJ2-7; len: 12; CDR3aa: CASSLSPYEQYF; CDR3nt: TGTGCCAGCAGCTTGTCCCCATACGAGCAGTACTTC
d_gene: TRBD1; v_gene: TRBV19; j_gene: TRBJ1-2; len: 14; CDR3aa: CASSIEEGAHGYTF; CDR3nt: TGTGCCAGTAGTATAGAGGAGGGGGCGCACGGCTACACCTTC
d_gene: -; v_gene: TRBV24-1; j_gene: TRBJ2-3; len: 13; CDR3aa: CATSETDLDTQYF; CDR3nt: TGTGCCACCAGTGAAACAGATTTGGATACGCAGTATTTT
d_gene: TRBD1; v_gene: TRBV14; j_gene: TRBJ2-7; len: 13; CDR3aa: CASSQGTGTEQYF; CDR3nt: TGTGCCAGCAGCCAAGGGACAGGGACCGAGCAGTACTTC
d_gene: -; v_gene: TRBV5-1; j_gene: TRBJ1-6; len: 14; CDR3aa: CASSLGQDNSPLHF; CDR3nt: TGCGCCAGCAGCTTGGGTCAGGATAATTCACCCCTCCACTTT
d_gene: -; v_gene: TRBV5-1; j_gene: TRBJ2-2; len: 14; CDR3aa: CASSLWQVDGELFF; CDR3nt: TGCGCCAGCAGCTTGTGGCAGGTTGACGGGGAGCTGTTTTTT
d_gene: -; v_gene: TRBV5-1; j_gene: TRBJ2-1; len: 15; CDR3aa: CASSLAWPAYNEQFF; CDR3nt: TGCGCCAGCAGCTTGGCCTGGCCAGCCTACAATGAGCAGTTCTTC
d_gene: -; v_gene: TRBV2; j_gene: TRBJ2-7; len: 19; CDR3aa: CASSENGMEAGDRSYEQYF; CDR3nt: TGTGCCAGCAGTGAAAACGGAATGGAGGCAGGAGATAGGTCCTACGAGCAGTACTTC
d_gene: TRBD2; v_gene: TRBV13; j_gene: TRBJ2-2; len: 19; CDR3aa: CASSPPRTSGRLWTGELFF; CDR3nt: TGTGCCAGCAGCCCACCTAGGACTAGCGGGAGGCTATGGACCGGGGAGCTGTTTTTT
d_gene: TRBD1; v_gene: TRBV5-6; j_gene: TRBJ1-2; len: 15; CDR3aa: CASSLAGTGGIGYTF; CDR3nt: TGTGCCAGCAGCTTGGCCGGGACAGGGGGAATTGGCTACACCTTC
d_gene: -; v_gene: TRBV5-4; j_gene: TRBJ2-7; len: 13; CDR3aa: CASSTEQGWEQYF; CDR3nt: TGTGCCAGCAGCACCGAGCAGGGGTGGGAGCAGTACTTC
d_gene: TRBD1; v_gene: TRBV7-6; j_gene: TRBJ2-7; len: 14; CDR3aa: CASSLNNRGHEQYF; CDR3nt: TGTGCCAGCAGCCTAAATAACAGGGGCCACGAGCAGTACTTC
d_gene: -; v_gene: TRBV4-1; j_gene: TRBJ2-1; len: 16; CDR3aa: CASTPGVGGSYNEQFF; CDR3nt: TGCGCCAGCACTCCCGGGGTGGGAGGCTCCTACAATGAGCAGTTCTTC
d_gene: TRBD2; v_gene: TRBV10-3; j_gene: TRBJ2-2; len: 18; CDR3aa: CAISELLAGNRNTGELFF; CDR3nt: TGTGCCATCAGTGAGTTACTAGCGGGCAACCGCAACACCGGGGAGCTGTTTTTT
d_gene: -; v_gene: TRBV5-1; j_gene: TRBJ2-1; len: 17; CDR3aa: CASSPRGSGSSYNEQFF; CDR3nt: TGCGCCAGCAGCCCAAGGGGTTCCGGGAGCTCCTACAATGAGCAGTTCTTC
d_gene: -; v_gene: TRBV29-1; j_gene: TRBJ1-1; len: 12; CDR3aa: CSVAGRGTEAFF; CDR3nt: TGCAGCGTTGCGGGCAGGGGTACTGAAGCTTTCTTT
d_gene: -; v_gene: TRBV9; j_gene: TRBJ1-1; len: 16; CDR3aa: CASSSQPSDSNTEAFF; CDR3nt: TGTGCCAGCAGCTCACAACCGTCAGACAGCAACACTGAAGCTTTCTTT
d_gene: -; v_gene: TRBV19; j_gene: TRBJ1-2; len: 13; CDR3aa: CATTPGWHYGYTF; CDR3nt: TGTGCCACTACACCAGGGTGGCATTATGGCTACACCTTC
d_gene: -; v_gene: TRBV6-5; j_gene: TRBJ1-6; len: 12; CDR3aa: CASSWQGGALHF; CDR3nt: TGTGCCAGCAGTTGGCAGGGAGGGGCCCTCCACTTT
d_gene: TRBD2; v_gene: TRBV27; j_gene: TRBJ2-2; len: 16; CDR3aa: CASRGLAGEETGELFF; CDR3nt: TGTGCCAGCAGAGGACTAGCGGGAGAGGAAACCGGGGAGCTGTTTTTT
d_gene: TRBD1; v_gene: TRBV7-9; j_gene: TRBJ1-3; len: 16; CDR3aa: CASSPGQGRSGNTIYF; CDR3nt: TGTGCCAGCAGCCCGGGACAGGGCCGGTCTGGAAACACCATATATTTT